A selection of T cell receptor beta chains follows, all from one sample in a study of CD8+ T cells in alopecia areata. TCRdb keeps only in-frame clones here, not all; method: immunoSEQ multiplex PCR. The profile covers hundreds of thousands of clones, with 60% appearing a single time and roughly 0.88% taken by the ten largest. The sequencing used CD4+ T cells sorted from blood, collected between weeks 51 and 52, from a patient treated with tofacitinib. Every receptor here comes from a human donor with alopecia areata. CDR3s include the opening cysteine and the closing phenylalanine or tryptophan. The order of the fields is CDR3 DNA, CDR3 protein, clone size, J gene, V gene, D gene. The D gene is left open where the match is weak. Some rows have no size entry. The others give once, few or many, or a class for an expanded clone.

CDR3 DNA: TGTGCCAGCTCACAGGGACAGGGTGGCCGCGAGCAGTACTTC; CDR3 protein: CASSQGQGGREQYF; clone size: few; J gene: TRBJ2-7; V gene: TRBV18; D gene: TRBD1
CDR3 DNA: TGTGCCTGGAGTCTGGCAGCATATGGCTACACCTTC; CDR3 protein: CAWSLAAYGYTF; clone size: .; J gene: TRBJ1-2; V gene: TRBV30; D gene: .
CDR3 DNA: TGTGCCAGCAACGAGTATGGGTCGCGGCCCCAGCATTTT; CDR3 protein: CASNEYGSRPQHF; clone size: .; J gene: TRBJ1-5; V gene: TRBV2; D gene: .
CDR3 DNA: TGTGCCAGCAGCGTAGGCGGTAATAGCAATCAGCCCCAGCATTTT; CDR3 protein: CASSVGGNSNQPQHF; clone size: .; J gene: TRBJ1-5; V gene: TRBV9; D gene: .
CDR3 DNA: TGTGCCAGCAGCTTAGGTGGTCAGGGTTATGGCTACACCTTC; CDR3 protein: CASSLGGQGYGYTF; clone size: .; J gene: TRBJ1-2; V gene: TRBV7-2; D gene: .
CDR3 DNA: TGCAGCGTTGAAGTTCTAGCGGGGCGCCAGGATACGCAGTATTTT; CDR3 protein: CSVEVLAGRQDTQYF; clone size: .; J gene: TRBJ2-3; V gene: TRBV29-1; D gene: TRBD2
CDR3 DNA: TGTGCCAGCAGTGAATTACGCGCCTATGGCTACACCTTC; CDR3 protein: CASSELRAYGYTF; clone size: once; J gene: TRBJ1-2; V gene: TRBV25-1; D gene: .
CDR3 DNA: TGTGCCAGCAGCACCCCTTCAGCGGACAGCACAGATACGCAGTATTTT; CDR3 protein: CASSTPSADSTDTQYF; clone size: .; J gene: TRBJ2-3; V gene: TRBV7-6; D gene: .
CDR3 DNA: TGTGCCAGCAGCCCCGCGGGTACAGATACGCAGTATTTT; CDR3 protein: CASSPAGTDTQYF; clone size: few; J gene: TRBJ2-3; V gene: TRBV11-2; D gene: .
CDR3 DNA: TGTGCCAGCAGCTTCAATGGTAAAGAGGAATACGAGCAGTACTTC; CDR3 protein: CASSFNGKEEYEQYF; clone size: .; J gene: TRBJ2-7; V gene: TRBV7-2; D gene: .
CDR3 DNA: TGTGCCAGCAGCTTGGCCGGGACAGGAGCCAATTCACCCCTCCACTTT; CDR3 protein: CASSLAGTGANSPLHF; clone size: once; J gene: TRBJ1-6; V gene: TRBV5-6; D gene: TRBD1
CDR3 DNA: TGTGCCTGGAGCACGGGTATTAATCAGCCCCAGCATTTT; CDR3 protein: CAWSTGINQPQHF; clone size: .; J gene: TRBJ1-5; V gene: TRBV30; D gene: .
CDR3 DNA: TGCGCCAGCAGACCCGGCGGGGGGCCTAGCACAGATACGCAGTATTTT; CDR3 protein: CASRPGGGPSTDTQYF; clone size: .; J gene: TRBJ2-3; V gene: TRBV5-1; D gene: TRBD2
CDR3 DNA: TGTGCCTCCGGGGACAGCCCCCACCCTGGGGAGCAGTTCTTC; CDR3 protein: CASGDSPHPGEQFF; clone size: .; J gene: TRBJ2-1; V gene: TRBV10-3; D gene: TRBD1
CDR3 DNA: TGTGCCAGCAGTACGGGCCACGTCGGTGAAAAACTGTTTTTT; CDR3 protein: CASSTGHVGEKLFF; clone size: .; J gene: TRBJ1-4; V gene: TRBV6-5; D gene: .
CDR3 DNA: TGTGCCAGCAGCGACGACAGTAGCTATGGCTACACCTTC; CDR3 protein: CASSDDSSYGYTF; clone size: .; J gene: TRBJ1-2; V gene: TRBV7-9; D gene: .
CDR3 DNA: TGTGCCAGCAGACCGCGTCACAGGGCAGAGACCCAGTACTTC; CDR3 protein: CASRPRHRAETQYF; clone size: few; J gene: TRBJ2-5; V gene: TRBV6-5; D gene: .
CDR3 DNA: TGTGCCTGGAGTCCGCTACAGGGTAACTATGGCTACACCTTC; CDR3 protein: CAWSPLQGNYGYTF; clone size: once; J gene: TRBJ1-2; V gene: TRBV30; D gene: .
CDR3 DNA: TGCGCCAGCAGGGTTGGGGATAACACTGAAGCTTTCTTT; CDR3 protein: CASRVGDNTEAFF; clone size: .; J gene: TRBJ1-1; V gene: TRBV5-1; D gene: .
CDR3 DNA: TGTGCCAGCAGTGAAGGGGGGCAGGGACGTGGCTACACCTTC; CDR3 protein: CASSEGGQGRGYTF; clone size: .; J gene: TRBJ1-2; V gene: TRBV2; D gene: .
CDR3 DNA: TGTGCCAGCAGCTTAGGAGTTGTTGGCATTCAGTACTTC; CDR3 protein: CASSLGVVGIQYF; clone size: .; J gene: TRBJ2-4; V gene: TRBV7-2; D gene: .
CDR3 DNA: TGTGCCAGCAGCGTGGGGGGCCGGTCCTACAATGAGCAGTTCTTC; CDR3 protein: CASSVGGRSYNEQFF; clone size: few; J gene: TRBJ2-1; V gene: TRBV9; D gene: .
CDR3 DNA: TGTGCCAGCAGTGAATCTAGCGGGGGGGATACGCAGTATTTT; CDR3 protein: CASSESSGGDTQYF; clone size: .; J gene: TRBJ2-3; V gene: TRBV25-1; D gene: TRBD2
CDR3 DNA: TGTGCCAGCAGCCGAGACAACCGCCGAGCTGAAGCTTTCTTT; CDR3 protein: CASSRDNRRAEAFF; clone size: few; J gene: TRBJ1-1; V gene: TRBV4-2; D gene: .
CDR3 DNA: TGTGCCATCAGGCCGGGGGGCCTTGGCACAGATACGCAGTATTTT; CDR3 protein: CAIRPGGLGTDTQYF; clone size: .; J gene: TRBJ2-3; V gene: TRBV10-3; D gene: .
CDR3 DNA: TGTGCCAGCAGTCGAGGGGGCAAACAAGGCTACGAGCAGTACTTC; CDR3 protein: CASSRGGKQGYEQYF; clone size: few; J gene: TRBJ2-7; V gene: TRBV7-2; D gene: TRBD1
CDR3 DNA: TGCAGCGTTGACGGGACAGCGAACACTGAAGCTTTCTTT; CDR3 protein: CSVDGTANTEAFF; clone size: .; J gene: TRBJ1-1; V gene: TRBV29-1; D gene: TRBD1
CDR3 DNA: TGTGCCTGGGGCGGAGGGGGTGAGCAGTTCTTC; CDR3 protein: CAWGGGGEQFF; clone size: .; J gene: TRBJ2-1; V gene: TRBV30; D gene: .
CDR3 DNA: TGTGCCAGCAGCGCCCCCCAGGACAGGGGCACAGATACGCAGTATTTT; CDR3 protein: CASSAPQDRGTDTQYF; clone size: .; J gene: TRBJ2-3; V gene: TRBV9; D gene: TRBD1
CDR3 DNA: TGTGCCTGGAGTGTTTTAGGGCGGGAGACCCAGTACTTC; CDR3 protein: CAWSVLGRETQYF; clone size: .; J gene: TRBJ2-5; V gene: TRBV30; D gene: .
CDR3 DNA: TGCAGCGTTGAGGGGGGAGAGGGGATCAGGAATGAGCAGTTCTTC; CDR3 protein: CSVEGGEGIRNEQFF; clone size: .; J gene: TRBJ2-1; V gene: TRBV29-1; D gene: .